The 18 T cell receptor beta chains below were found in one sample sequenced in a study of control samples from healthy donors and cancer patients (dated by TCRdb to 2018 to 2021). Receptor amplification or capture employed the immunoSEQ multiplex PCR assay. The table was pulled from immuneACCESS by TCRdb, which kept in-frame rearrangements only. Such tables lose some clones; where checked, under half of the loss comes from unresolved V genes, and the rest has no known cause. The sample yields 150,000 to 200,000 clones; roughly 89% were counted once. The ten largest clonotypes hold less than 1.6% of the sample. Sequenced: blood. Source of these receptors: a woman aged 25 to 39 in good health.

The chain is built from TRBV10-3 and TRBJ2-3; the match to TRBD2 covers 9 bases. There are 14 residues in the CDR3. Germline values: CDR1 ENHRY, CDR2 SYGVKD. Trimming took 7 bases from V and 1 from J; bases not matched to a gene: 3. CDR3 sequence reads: CAITRTSGTDTQYF. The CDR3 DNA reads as TGTGCCATCACCCGGACTAGCGGCACAGATACGCAGTATTTT.

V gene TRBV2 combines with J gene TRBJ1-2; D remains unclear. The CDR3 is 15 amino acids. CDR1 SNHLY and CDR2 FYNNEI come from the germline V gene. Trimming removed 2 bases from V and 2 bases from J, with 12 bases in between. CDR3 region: CASSELGRRNYGYTF. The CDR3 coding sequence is TGTGCCAGCAGTGAATTGGGCCGGCGGAACTATGGCTACACCTTC.

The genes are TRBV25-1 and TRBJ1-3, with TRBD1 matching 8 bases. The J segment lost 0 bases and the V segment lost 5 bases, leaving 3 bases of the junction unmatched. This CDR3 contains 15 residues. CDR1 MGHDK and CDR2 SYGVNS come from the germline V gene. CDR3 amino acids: CASSRDRSSGNTIYF. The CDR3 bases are TGTGCCAGCAGTAGGGACAGGAGCTCTGGAAACACCATATATTTT.

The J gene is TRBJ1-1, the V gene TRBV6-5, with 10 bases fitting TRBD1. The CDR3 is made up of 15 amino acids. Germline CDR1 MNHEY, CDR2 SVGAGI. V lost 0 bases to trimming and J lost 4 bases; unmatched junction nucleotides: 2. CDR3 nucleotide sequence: TGTGCCAGCAGTTACTCGAGGGACAGGGGCACTGAAGCTTTCTTT. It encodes CASSYSRDRGTEAFF.

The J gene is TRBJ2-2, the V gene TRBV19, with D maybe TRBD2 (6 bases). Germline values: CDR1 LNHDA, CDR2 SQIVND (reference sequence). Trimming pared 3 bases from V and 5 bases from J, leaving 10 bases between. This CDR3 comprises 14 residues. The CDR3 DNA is TGTGCCAGTAGTATCCCGGGGAGGACCGGGGAGCTGTTTTTT. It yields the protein CASSIPGRTGELFF.

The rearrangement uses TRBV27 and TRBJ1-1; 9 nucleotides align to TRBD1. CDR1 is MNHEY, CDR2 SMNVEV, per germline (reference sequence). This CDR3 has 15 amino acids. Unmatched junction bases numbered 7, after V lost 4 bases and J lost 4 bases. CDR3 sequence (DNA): TGTGCCAGCAGTTCCTATACGACAGGGGGCACTGAAGCTTTCTTT. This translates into CASSSYTTGGTEAFF.

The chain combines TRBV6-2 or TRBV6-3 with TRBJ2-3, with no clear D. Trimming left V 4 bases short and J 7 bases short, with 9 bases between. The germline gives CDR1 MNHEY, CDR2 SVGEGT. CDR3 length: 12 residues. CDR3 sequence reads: CASSFVHHTQYF. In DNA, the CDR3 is TGTGCCAGCAGTTTCGTTCATCATACGCAGTATTTT.

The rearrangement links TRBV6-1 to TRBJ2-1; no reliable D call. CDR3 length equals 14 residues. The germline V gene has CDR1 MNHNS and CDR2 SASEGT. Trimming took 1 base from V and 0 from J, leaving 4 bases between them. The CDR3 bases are TGTGCCAGCAGTGAAGGCCACTCCTACAATGAGCAGTTCTTC. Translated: CASSEGHSYNEQFF.

The CDR3 protein is CASNSRTSGVHEQYF. Written as DNA, the CDR3 is TGCGCCAGCAACTCTCGGACTAGCGGGGTCCACGAGCAGTACTTC. The rearrangement links TRBV5-1 to TRBJ2-7; TRBD2 matches 12 bases. This CDR3 spans 15 amino acids. V was clipped by 6 bases and J by 5 bases; unmatched bases: 9. Germline loops: CDR1 SGHRS, CDR2 YFSETQ.

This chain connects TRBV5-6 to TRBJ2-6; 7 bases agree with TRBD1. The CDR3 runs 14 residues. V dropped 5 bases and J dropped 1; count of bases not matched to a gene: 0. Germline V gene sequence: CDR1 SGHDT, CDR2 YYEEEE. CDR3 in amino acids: CASRTGSGANVLTF. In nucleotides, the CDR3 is TGTGCCAGCAGGACAGGGTCTGGGGCCAACGTCCTGACTTTC.

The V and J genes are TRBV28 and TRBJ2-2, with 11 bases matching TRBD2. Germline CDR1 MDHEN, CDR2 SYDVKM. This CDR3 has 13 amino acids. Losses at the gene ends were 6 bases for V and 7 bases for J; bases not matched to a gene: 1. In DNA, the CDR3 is TGTGCCAGCAGGACTAGCGGGAACGGGGAGCTGTTTTTT. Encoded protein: CASRTSGNGELFF.

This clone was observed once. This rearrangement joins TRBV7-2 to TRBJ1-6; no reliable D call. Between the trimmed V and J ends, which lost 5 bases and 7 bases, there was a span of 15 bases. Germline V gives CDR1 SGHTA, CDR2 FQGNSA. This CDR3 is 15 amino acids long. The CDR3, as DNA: TGTGCCAGCAGCCTCTCCGACGGGAAAAATTCACCCCTCCACTTT. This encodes CASSLSDGKNSPLHF.

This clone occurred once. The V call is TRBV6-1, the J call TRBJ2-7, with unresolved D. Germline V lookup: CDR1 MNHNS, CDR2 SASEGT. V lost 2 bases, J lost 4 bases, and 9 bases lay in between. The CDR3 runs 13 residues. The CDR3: CASSESNEYEQYF. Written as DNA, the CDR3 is TGTGCCAGCAGTGAAAGTAACGAATACGAGCAGTACTTC.

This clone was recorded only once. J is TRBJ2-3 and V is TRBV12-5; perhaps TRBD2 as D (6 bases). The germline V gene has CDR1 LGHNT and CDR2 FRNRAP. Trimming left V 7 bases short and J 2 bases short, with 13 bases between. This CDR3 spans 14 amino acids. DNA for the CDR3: TGTGCTAGTGCGGTGGACTACGCCACAGATACGCAGTATTTT. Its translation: CASAVDYATDTQYF.

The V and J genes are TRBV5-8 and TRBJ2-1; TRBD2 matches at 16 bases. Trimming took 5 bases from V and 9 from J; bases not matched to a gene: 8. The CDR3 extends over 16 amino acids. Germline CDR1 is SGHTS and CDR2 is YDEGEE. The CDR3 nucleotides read TGTGCCAGCAGACCTGGGACTAGCGGGGGGGCGGGTGAGCAGTTCTTC. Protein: CASRPGTSGGAGEQFF.

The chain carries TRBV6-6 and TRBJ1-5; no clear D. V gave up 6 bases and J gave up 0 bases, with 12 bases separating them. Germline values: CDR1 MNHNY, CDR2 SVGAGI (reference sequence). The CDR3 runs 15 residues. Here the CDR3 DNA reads TGTGCCAGCAGATATGGTGGGAATAGCAATCAGCCCCAGCATTTT. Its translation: CASRYGGNSNQPQHF.

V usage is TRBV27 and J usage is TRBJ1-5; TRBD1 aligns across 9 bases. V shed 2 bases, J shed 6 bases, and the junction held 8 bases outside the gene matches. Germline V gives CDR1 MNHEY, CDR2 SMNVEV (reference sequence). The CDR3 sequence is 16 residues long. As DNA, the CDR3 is TGTGCCAGCAGTTTAAAGGGACAGGGTTGGGCTCAGCCCCAGCATTTT. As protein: CASSLKGQGWAQPQHF.

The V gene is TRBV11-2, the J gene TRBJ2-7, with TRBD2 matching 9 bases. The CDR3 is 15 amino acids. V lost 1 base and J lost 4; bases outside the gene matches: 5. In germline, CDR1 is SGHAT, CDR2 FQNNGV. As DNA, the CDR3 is TGTGCCAGCAGCTTAGGGGCTAGCGGGATATACGAGCAGTACTTC. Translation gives CASSLGASGIYEQYF. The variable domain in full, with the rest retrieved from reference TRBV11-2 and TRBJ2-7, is EAGVAQSPRYKIIEKRQSVAFWCNPISGHATLYWYQQILGQGPKLLIQFQNNGVVDDSQLPKDRFSAERLKGVDSTLKIQPAKLEDSAVYLCASSLGASGIYEQYFGPGTRLTVT.